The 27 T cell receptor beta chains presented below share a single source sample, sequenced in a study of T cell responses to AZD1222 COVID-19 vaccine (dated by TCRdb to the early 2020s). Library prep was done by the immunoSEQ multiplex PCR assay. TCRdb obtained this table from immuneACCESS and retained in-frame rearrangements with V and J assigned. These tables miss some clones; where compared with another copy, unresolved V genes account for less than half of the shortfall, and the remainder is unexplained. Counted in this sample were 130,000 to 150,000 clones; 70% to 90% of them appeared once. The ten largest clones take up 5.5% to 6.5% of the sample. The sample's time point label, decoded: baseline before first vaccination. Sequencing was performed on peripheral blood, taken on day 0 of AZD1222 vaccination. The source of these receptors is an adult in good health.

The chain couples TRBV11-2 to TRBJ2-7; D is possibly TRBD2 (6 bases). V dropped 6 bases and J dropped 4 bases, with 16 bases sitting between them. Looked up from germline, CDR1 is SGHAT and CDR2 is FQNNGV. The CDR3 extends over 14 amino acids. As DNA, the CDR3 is TGTGCCAGCAGGCCCGGGCGGGGCACGTACGAGCAGTACTTC. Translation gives CASRPGRGTYEQYF.

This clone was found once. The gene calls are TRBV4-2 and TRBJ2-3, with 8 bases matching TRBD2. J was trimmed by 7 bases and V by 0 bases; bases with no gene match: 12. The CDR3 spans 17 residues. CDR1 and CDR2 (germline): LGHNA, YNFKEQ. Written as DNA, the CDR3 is TGTGCCAGCAGCCAAGAGGCCACAGCGGGAGAAGGATATACGCAGTATTTT. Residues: CASSQEATAGEGYTQYF.

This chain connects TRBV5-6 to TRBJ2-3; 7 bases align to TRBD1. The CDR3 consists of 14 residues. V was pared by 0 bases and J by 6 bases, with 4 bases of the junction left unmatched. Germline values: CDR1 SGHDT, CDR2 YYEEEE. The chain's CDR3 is CASSLDRGRDTQYF. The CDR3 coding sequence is TGTGCCAGCAGCTTGGACAGGGGCCGGGATACGCAGTATTTT.

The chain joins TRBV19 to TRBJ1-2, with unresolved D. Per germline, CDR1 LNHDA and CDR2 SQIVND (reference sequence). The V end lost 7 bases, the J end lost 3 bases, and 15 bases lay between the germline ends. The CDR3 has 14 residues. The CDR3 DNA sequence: TGTGCCAGTACCGGAATGGGCAGACACTATGGCTACACCTTC. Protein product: CASTGMGRHYGYTF.

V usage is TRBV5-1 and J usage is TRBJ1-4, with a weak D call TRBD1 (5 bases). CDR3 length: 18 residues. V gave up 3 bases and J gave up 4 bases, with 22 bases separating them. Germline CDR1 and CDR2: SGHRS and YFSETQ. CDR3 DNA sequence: TGCGCCAGCAGCTGGGGGAACAGACCGAGAGCCGATAATGAAAAACTGTTTTTT. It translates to CASSWGNRPRADNEKLFF.

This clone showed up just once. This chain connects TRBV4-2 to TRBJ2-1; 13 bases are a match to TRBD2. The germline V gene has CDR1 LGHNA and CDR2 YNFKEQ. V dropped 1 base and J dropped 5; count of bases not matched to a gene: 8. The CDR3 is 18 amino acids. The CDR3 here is CASSQGLIGLAGDNEQFF. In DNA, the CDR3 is TGTGCCAGCAGCCAAGGACTAATTGGACTAGCGGGAGACAATGAGCAGTTCTTC.

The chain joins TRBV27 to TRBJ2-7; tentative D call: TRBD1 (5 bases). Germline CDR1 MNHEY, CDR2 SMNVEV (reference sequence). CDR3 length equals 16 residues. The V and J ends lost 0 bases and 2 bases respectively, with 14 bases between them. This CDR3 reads CASSLSDSPVPYEQYF. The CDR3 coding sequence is TGTGCCAGCAGTTTATCTGACAGCCCGGTACCCTACGAGCAGTACTTC.

The CDR3 nucleotides read TGTGCCACCAGTGATTCGACGTCCCCCGGGCAGCCCCAGCATTTT. Residues: CATSDSTSPGQPQHF. The rearrangement joins TRBV24-1 to TRBJ1-5; no clear D gene. CDR3 length: 15 amino acids. Trimming removed 2 bases at V and 7 bases at J, with 14 bases between. Looked up from germline, CDR1 is KGHDR and CDR2 is SFDVKD.

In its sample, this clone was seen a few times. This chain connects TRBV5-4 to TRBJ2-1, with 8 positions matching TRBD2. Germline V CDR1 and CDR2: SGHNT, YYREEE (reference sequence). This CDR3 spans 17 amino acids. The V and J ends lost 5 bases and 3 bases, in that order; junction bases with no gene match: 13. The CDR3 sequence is CASRHGSAGGFYNEQFF. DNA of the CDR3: TGTGCCAGCAGGCACGGTAGTGCGGGGGGTTTCTACAATGAGCAGTTCTTC.

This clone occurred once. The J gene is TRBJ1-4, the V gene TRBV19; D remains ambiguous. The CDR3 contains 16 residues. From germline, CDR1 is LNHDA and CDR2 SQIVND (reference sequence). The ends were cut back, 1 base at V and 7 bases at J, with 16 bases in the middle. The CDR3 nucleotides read TGTGCCAGTAGTATAGTGGGTCTTGGACGGGGTGAAAAACTGTTTTTT. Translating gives CASSIVGLGRGEKLFF.

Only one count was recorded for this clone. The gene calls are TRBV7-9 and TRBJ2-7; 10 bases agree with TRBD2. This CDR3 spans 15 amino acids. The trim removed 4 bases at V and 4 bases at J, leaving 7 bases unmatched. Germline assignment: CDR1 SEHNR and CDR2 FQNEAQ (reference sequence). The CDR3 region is CASSSPGLASYEQYF. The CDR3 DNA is TGTGCCAGCAGCTCCCCGGGACTAGCGTCGTACGAGCAGTACTTC.

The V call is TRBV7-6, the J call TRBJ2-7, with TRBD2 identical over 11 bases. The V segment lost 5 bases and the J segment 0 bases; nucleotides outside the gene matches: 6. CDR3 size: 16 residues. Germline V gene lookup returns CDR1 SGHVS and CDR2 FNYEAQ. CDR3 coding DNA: TGTGCCAGCAGCCCGAAAGGACTAGCGGGCTCCTACGAGCAGTACTTC. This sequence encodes CASSPKGLAGSYEQYF.

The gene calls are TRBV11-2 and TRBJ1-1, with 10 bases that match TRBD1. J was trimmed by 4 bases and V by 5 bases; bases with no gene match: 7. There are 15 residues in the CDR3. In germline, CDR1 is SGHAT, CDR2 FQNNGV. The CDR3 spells CASSVPRTGGTEAFF. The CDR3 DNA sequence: TGTGCCAGCAGCGTACCCCGGACAGGGGGCACTGAAGCTTTCTTT. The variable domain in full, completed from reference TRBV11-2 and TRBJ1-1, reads EAGVAQSPRYKIIEKRQSVAFWCNPISGHATLYWYQQILGQGPKLLIQFQNNGVVDDSQLPKDRFSAERLKGVDSTLKIQPAKLEDSAVYLCASSVPRTGGTEAFFGQGTRLTVV.

For the CDR3, the DNA is TGCAGTGCTCCTCCGGTCCCTGAAGCTTTCTTT. Protein sequence: CSAPPVPEAFF. This chain joins TRBV20-1 and TRBJ1-1; D is uncertain. The CDR3 extends over 11 amino acids. Per germline, CDR1 DFQATT and CDR2 SNEGSKA (reference sequence). V was trimmed by 5 bases and J by 6 bases, leaving 10 bases between them.

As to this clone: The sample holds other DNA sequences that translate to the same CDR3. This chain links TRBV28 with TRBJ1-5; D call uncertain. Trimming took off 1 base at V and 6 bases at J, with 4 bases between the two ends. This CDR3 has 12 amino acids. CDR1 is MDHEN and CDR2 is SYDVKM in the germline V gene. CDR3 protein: CASSLLGQPQHF. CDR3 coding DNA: TGTGCCAGCAGTTTATTGGGTCAGCCCCAGCATTTT.

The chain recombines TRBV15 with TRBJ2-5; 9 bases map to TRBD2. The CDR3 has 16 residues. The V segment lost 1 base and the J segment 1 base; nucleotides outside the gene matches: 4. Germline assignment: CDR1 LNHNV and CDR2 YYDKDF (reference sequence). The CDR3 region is CATSRGGGRAQETQYF. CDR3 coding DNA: TGTGCCACCAGCAGAGGAGGCGGGAGGGCCCAAGAGACCCAGTACTTC.

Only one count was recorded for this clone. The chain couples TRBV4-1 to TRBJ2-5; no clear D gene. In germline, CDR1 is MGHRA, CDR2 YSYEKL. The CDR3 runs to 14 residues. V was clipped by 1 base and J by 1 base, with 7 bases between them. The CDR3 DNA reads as TGCGCCAGCAGCCAAGCGACTTTCCAAGAGACCCAGTACTTC. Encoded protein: CASSQATFQETQYF.

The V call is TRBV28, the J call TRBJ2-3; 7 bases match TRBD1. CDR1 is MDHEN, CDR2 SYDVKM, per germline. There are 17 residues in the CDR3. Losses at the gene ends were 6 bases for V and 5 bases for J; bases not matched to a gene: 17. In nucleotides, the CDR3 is TGTGCCAGCAGAACCGACAGGGAACAACTTACAAAAGATACGCAGTATTTT. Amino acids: CASRTDREQLTKDTQYF.

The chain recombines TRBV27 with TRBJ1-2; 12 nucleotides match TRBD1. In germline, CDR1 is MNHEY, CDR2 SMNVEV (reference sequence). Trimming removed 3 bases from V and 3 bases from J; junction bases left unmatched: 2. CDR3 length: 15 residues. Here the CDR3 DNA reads TGTGCCAGCAGTTTGGGGACAGGGGGCGACTATGGCTACACCTTC. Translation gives CASSLGTGGDYGYTF.

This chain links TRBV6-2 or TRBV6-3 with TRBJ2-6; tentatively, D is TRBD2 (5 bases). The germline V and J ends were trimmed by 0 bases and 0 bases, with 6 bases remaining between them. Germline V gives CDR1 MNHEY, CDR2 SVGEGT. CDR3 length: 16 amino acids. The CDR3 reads CASSYSGSSGANVLTF. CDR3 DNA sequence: TGTGCCAGCAGTTACTCAGGGAGCTCTGGGGCCAACGTCCTGACTTTC.

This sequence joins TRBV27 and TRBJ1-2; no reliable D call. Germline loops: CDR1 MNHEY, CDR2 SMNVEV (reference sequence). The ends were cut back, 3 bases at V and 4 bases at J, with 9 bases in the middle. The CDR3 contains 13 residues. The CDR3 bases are TGTGCCAGCAGTTTTGGGATGCTCTATGGCTACACCTTC. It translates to CASSFGMLYGYTF.

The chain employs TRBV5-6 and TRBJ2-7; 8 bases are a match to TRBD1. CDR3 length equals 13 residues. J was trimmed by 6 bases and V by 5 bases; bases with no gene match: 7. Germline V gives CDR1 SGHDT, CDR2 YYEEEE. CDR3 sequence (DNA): TGTGCCAGCAGTATGACAGGGGTTGGCGAGCAGTACTTC. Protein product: CASSMTGVGEQYF. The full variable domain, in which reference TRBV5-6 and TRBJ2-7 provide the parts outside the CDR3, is DAGVTQSPTHLIKTRGQQVTLRCSPKSGHDTVSWYQQALGQGPQFIFQYYEEEERQRGNFPDRFSGHQFPNYSSELNVNALLLGDSALYLCASSMTGVGEQYFGPGTRLTVT.

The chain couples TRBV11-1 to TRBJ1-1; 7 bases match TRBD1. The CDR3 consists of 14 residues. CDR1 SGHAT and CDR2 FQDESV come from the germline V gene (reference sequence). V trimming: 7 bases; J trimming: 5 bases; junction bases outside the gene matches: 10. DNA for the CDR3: TGTGCCAGCACCCCGACAGGGATCGGGACTGAAGCTTTCTTT. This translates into CASTPTGIGTEAFF.

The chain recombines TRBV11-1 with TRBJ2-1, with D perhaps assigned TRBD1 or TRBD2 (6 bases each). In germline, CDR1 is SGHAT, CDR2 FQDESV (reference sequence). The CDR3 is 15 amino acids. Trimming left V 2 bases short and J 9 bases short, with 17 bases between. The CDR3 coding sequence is TGTGCCAGCAGCTTATGGGGGGCACTAGTTGGTGAGCAGTTCTTC. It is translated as CASSLWGALVGEQFF.

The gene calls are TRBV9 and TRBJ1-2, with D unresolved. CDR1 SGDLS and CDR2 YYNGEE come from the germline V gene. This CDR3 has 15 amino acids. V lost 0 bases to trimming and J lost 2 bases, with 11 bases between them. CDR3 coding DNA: TGTGCCAGCAGCGTAGACCCACAACGGAACTATGGCTACACCTTC. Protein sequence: CASSVDPQRNYGYTF.

The CDR3 DNA is TGTGCCAGCGCCTCTGGGGCCAACGTCCTGACTTTC. This encodes CASASGANVLTF. The chain recombines TRBV19 with TRBJ2-6; no clear D. CDR1 is LNHDA, CDR2 SQIVND, per germline (reference sequence). V dropped 9 bases and J dropped 0 bases, with 3 bases sitting between them. There are 12 residues in the CDR3.

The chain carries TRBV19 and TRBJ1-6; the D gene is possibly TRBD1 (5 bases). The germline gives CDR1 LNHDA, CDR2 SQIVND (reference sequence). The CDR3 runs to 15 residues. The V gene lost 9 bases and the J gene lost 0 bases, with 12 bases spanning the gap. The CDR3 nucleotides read TGTGCCAGCAGCAACAGGAGCTCCTATAATTCACCCCTCCACTTT. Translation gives CASSNRSSYNSPLHF.